A selection of T cell receptor beta chains follows, all from one sample in a study of blood T cell repertoires in COVID-19. Profiled with immunoSEQ multiplex PCR; TCRdb holds only in-frame clones, not every one. Here the sample spans some 300,000 clones, over 75% being singletons. Sequenced input: PBMCs or T cells enriched from blood (not recorded which). These TCRs come from a woman in her thirties who had recovered from COVID-19. The CDR3 runs from the conserved cysteine through the conserved F or W. The D gene is left open where the match is weak. A clone size is listed for some rows: how often the clone was seen (once, few, many), or a class if it is expanded.

16	-	-	TRBV11-2	TRBJ1-3	TGTGCCAGCAGCCCGACCCTAGGAAGGACTGGAAACACCATATATTTT	CASSPTLGRTGNTIYF
19	TRBD2	once	TRBV6-2/TRBV6-3	TRBJ2-4	TGTGCCAGCAGTGACCCGGGACTAGCGGGGATGCTAGCCAAAAACATTCAGTACTTC	CASSDPGLAGMLAKNIQYF
13	TRBD1	-	TRBV18	TRBJ1-4	TGTGCCAGCGTCCGGGACAGGAGTGAAAAACTGTTTTTT	CASVRDRSEKLFF
11	-	-	TRBV11-2	TRBJ2-1	TGTGCCAGCAGCTTAGGGGCTGAGCAGTTCTTC	CASSLGAEQFF
16	-	-	TRBV5-8	TRBJ2-1	TGTGCCAGCAGCCCCACCGGGACAAGCCCTTACAATGAGCAGTTCTTC	CASSPTGTSPYNEQFF
16	TRBD2	-	TRBV5-1	TRBJ2-2	TGCGCCAGCAGCCCTTGGACTAGCGACGACACCGGGGAGCTGTTTTTT	CASSPWTSDDTGELFF
14	-	once	TRBV28	TRBJ2-7	TGTGCCAGCAGTACCCCATCAGGTTCCTACGAGCAGTACTTC	CASSTPSGSYEQYF
13	TRBD1	-	TRBV29-1	TRBJ1-1	TGCAGCGTTGCGGGACAGTTGAGGGCTGAAGCTTTCTTT	CSVAGQLRAEAFF
12	-	-	TRBV25-1	TRBJ2-1	TGTGCCAGCAGCGCCGTCGGGACACTGCAGTTCTTC	CASSAVGTLQFF
15	TRBD2	few	TRBV5-6	TRBJ2-5	TGTGCCAGCAGCTTGACACTAGCGGGGGGAGAGACCCAGTACTTC	CASSLTLAGGETQYF
19	TRBD2	-	TRBV9	TRBJ2-5	TGTGCCAGCAGCAAGGGACTAGCGGGGTCAACCGCGAACCAAGAGACCCAGTACTTC	CASSKGLAGSTANQETQYF
18	-	-	TRBV21-1	TRBJ1-6	TGTGCCAGCAGCAAGATGGCTCCACAGGGCTCAACTAATTCACCCCTCCACTTT	CASSKMAPQGSTNSPLHF
14	-	-	TRBV7-2	TRBJ2-7	TGTGCCAGCAGCAGGGGGGGGAGCTCCTACGAGCAGTACTTC	CASSRGGSSYEQYF
16	TRBD2	-	TRBV6-2/TRBV6-3	TRBJ2-3	TGTGCCAGCAGTAGCGGGGGGCCCCTGGGGGAAGATACGCAGTATTTT	CASSSGGPLGEDTQYF
15	TRBD2	-	TRBV28	TRBJ2-7	TGTGCCAGCAGTAATCCAGGGTTGGGGGGGTACGAGCAGTACTTC	CASSNPGLGGYEQYF
14	-	-	TRBV2	TRBJ1-4	TGTGCCAGCAGTTGGGAGGCGGCTAATGAAAAACTGTTTTTT	CASSWEAANEKLFF
13	-	-	TRBV29-1	TRBJ1-2	TGCAGCGCAACAGGGCATCGTAACTATGGCTACACCTTC	CSATGHRNYGYTF
17	TRBD2	-	TRBV27	TRBJ2-3	TGTGCCAGCAGTCCGCAAGCGGGGCTCGTGGGTAAAGATACGCAGTATTTT	CASSPQAGLVGKDTQYF
15	TRBD1	few	TRBV4-1	TRBJ2-7	TGCGCCAGCAGCCAAGAGACGGGACAGTCCTACGAGCAGTACTTC	CASSQETGQSYEQYF
15	TRBD1	-	TRBV19	TRBJ2-7	TGTGCCAGTAGTGTTACCGGGACAGGGACTCCCGAGCAGTACTTC	CASSVTGTGTPEQYF
13	-	-	TRBV6-5	TRBJ2-3	TGTGCCAGCTGCCCTTCGGGGACAGATACGCAGTATTTT	CASCPSGTDTQYF
16	TRBD1	-	TRBV27	TRBJ2-3	TGTGCCAGCACCCCCTGGGGACAGTCCCGCACAGATACGCAGTATTTT	CASTPWGQSRTDTQYF
14	-	-	TRBV19	TRBJ1-3	TGTGCCAGTAGTATGGAGGGGTCGAGAAACACCATATATTTT	CASSMEGSRNTIYF
16	TRBD1	-	TRBV5-1	TRBJ1-1	TGCGCCAGCAGCTCCATGACAGGGGTGGGGAGCACTGAAGCTTTCTTT	CASSSMTGVGSTEAFF
15	TRBD1	-	TRBV28	TRBJ1-3	TGTGCCAGCAGTTTTGGGACAGTCTCTGGAAACACCATATATTTT	CASSFGTVSGNTIYF
15	TRBD2	-	TRBV5-1	TRBJ2-1	TGCGCCAGCAGCTTGGTAGCGGGGGGGCCCTATGAGCAGTTCTTC	CASSLVAGGPYEQFF
13	TRBD1	-	TRBV30	TRBJ1-2	TGTGCCTGGAGCGATGACAGGGGTGATGGCTACACCTTC	CAWSDDRGDGYTF